These 20 T cell receptor beta chains were sequenced from one sample in a study of control samples from healthy donors and cancer patients. Assay used: immunoSEQ multiplex PCR; TCRdb lists only in-frame clones, some missing. Of 170,000 or so clones in the sample, 85% to 95% were seen once. Sequencing was carried out using blood. These receptors all stem from a man aged 18 to 35 in good health.

This clone has just one count. This chain joins TRBV9 and TRBJ2-5; D is ambiguous. CDR1 is SGDLS, CDR2 YYNGEE, per germline. The V and J ends lost 1 base and 4 bases respectively, with 11 bases between them. This CDR3 comprises 14 residues. The chain's CDR3 is CASSVRDMGETQYF. CDR3 in DNA: TGTGCCAGCAGCGTAAGGGATATGGGAGAGACCCAGTACTTC.

CDR3 bases: TGCGCCAGCAGCTCTGACAGGACGTCTAGCACAGATACGCAGTATTTT. Translating it yields CASSSDRTSSTDTQYF. The genes are TRBV5-1 and TRBJ2-3, with D possibly being TRBD1 (6 bases). CDR1 is SGHRS and CDR2 is YFSETQ in the germline V gene. The CDR3 has 16 amino acids. V lost 3 bases to trimming and J lost 0 bases, with 14 bases between them.

The chain has TRBV7-3 and TRBJ2-2, with D unresolved. This CDR3 has 15 amino acids. The V end lost 1 base, the J end lost 1 base, and 7 bases lay between the germline ends. The V gene's germline CDR1 is SGHTA and CDR2 FQGTGA. CDR3 in amino acids: CASSLNGMNTGELFF. CDR3 coding DNA: TGTGCCAGCAGCTTAAATGGCATGAACACCGGGGAGCTGTTTTTT.

This chain uses TRBV6-1 with TRBJ1-2; no clear D gene. V lost 1 base to trimming and J lost 7 bases, with 13 bases between them. CDR3 length: 14 amino acids. Germline-derived CDR1 and CDR2 are MNHNS and SASEGT. CDR3 nucleotides: TGTGCCAGCAGTGAAGTTCGGGCGGCTGTTGGCTACACCTTC. Translation gives CASSEVRAAVGYTF.

The genes are TRBV10-2 and TRBJ2-7; D uncertain. Between the trimmed V and J ends, which lost 8 bases and 2 bases, there was a span of 4 bases. The germline gives CDR1 WSHSY, CDR2 SAAADI. This CDR3 is built from 10 residues. CDR3 loop: CASGTYEQYF. DNA of the CDR3: TGCGCCAGCGGTACCTACGAGCAGTACTTC.

This clone has just one count. This chain uses TRBV19 with TRBJ2-3, with D perhaps assigned TRBD1 or TRBD2 (5 bases each). Per the germline V gene, CDR1 is LNHDA and CDR2 is SQIVND (reference sequence). The germline V and J ends were trimmed by 5 bases and 1 base, with 19 bases remaining between them. The CDR3 contains 17 residues. The CDR3 reads CASSPGRTWGGTDTQYF. CDR3 sequence (DNA): TGTGCCAGTAGTCCGGGACGGACCTGGGGCGGCACAGATACGCAGTATTTT.

This chain joins TRBV5-4 and TRBJ2-1; 8 nucleotides agree with TRBD2. The CDR3 runs 16 residues. Looked up from germline, CDR1 is SGHNT and CDR2 is YYREEE (reference sequence). The ends lost 6 bases at V and 4 bases at J; junction bases unmatched: 12. The CDR3 reads CASTLNGQRGYNEQFF. The CDR3 DNA sequence: TGTGCCAGCACCCTAAACGGCCAGCGGGGGTACAATGAGCAGTTCTTC.

The rearrangement uses TRBV14 and TRBJ2-7, with a possible D match to TRBD1 (6 bases). CDR1 SGHDN and CDR2 FVKESK come from the germline V gene. Deletions cut 3 bases from V and 0 bases from J, with 12 bases between. The CDR3 runs to 15 residues. CDR3 in DNA: TGTGCCAGCAGCCACCCTGGACAGCACTCCTACGAGCAGTACTTC. Translation: CASSHPGQHSYEQYF. The full variable domain, completed using reference TRBV14 and TRBJ2-7, is EAGVTQFPSHSVIEKGQTVTLRCDPISGHDNLYWYRRVMGKEIKFLLHFVKESKQDESGMPNNRFLAERTGGTYSTLKVQPAELEDSGVYFCASSHPGQHSYEQYFGPGTRLTVT.

The rearrangement joins TRBV2 to TRBJ1-1, with a tentative D call TRBD1 (5 bases). CDR3 length equals 12 residues. Trimming left V 10 bases short and J 4 bases short, with 13 bases between. Germline values: CDR1 SNHLY, CDR2 FYNNEI. DNA for the CDR3: TGTGCCACCCGGGGGGATCGCACTGAAGCTTTCTTT. It translates to CATRGDRTEAFF.

In this sample, this clone turned up once. The gene calls are TRBV6-5 and TRBJ1-2; TRBD1 aligns across 9 bases. Trimming took 3 bases from V and 4 from J; bases not matched to a gene: 6. Per the germline V gene, CDR1 is MNHEY and CDR2 is SVGAGI. CDR3 length equals 15 residues. Here the CDR3 DNA reads TGTGCCAGCAGTTATTGGACAGGGGCATCCTATGGCTACACCTTC. Translation gives CASSYWTGASYGYTF.

This sequence joins TRBV25-1 and TRBJ1-6; possible D gene TRBD1, 5 bases. The germline CDR1 and CDR2 sequences are MGHDK and SYGVNS. CDR3 size: 18 residues. Between the trimmed V and J ends, which lost 1 base and 0 bases, there was a span of 13 bases. CDR3 coding DNA: TGTGCCAGCAGTGAATCGCCAGGGCTAAGCTCCTATAATTCACCCCTCCACTTT. Translation gives CASSESPGLSSYNSPLHF. The full variable domain, in which reference TRBV25-1 and TRBJ1-6 provide the parts outside the CDR3, is EADIYQTPRYLVIGTGKKITLECSQTMGHDKMYWYQQDPGMELHLIHYSYGVNSTEKGDLSSESTVSRIRTEHFPLTLESARPSHTSQYLCASSESPGLSSYNSPLHFGNGTRLTVT.

This sequence joins TRBV30 and TRBJ1-1, with 8 bases matching TRBD1. The V and J ends lost 0 bases and 4 bases, in that order; junction bases with no gene match: 7. The CDR3 is made up of 15 amino acids. In germline, CDR1 is GTSNPN, CDR2 SVGIG (reference sequence). CDR3 bases: TGTGCCTGGAGTGTATCTGGACAGGGTATCACTGAAGCTTTCTTT. Amino acid sequence: CAWSVSGQGITEAFF.

V and J are TRBV5-8 and TRBJ1-2, with 10 bases matching TRBD1. The J segment lost 4 bases and the V segment lost 5 bases, leaving 5 bases of the junction unmatched. The CDR3 is made up of 14 amino acids. The germline V gene has CDR1 SGHTS and CDR2 YDEGEE. The CDR3 DNA reads as TGTGCCAGCAGACCCAGACAGGGGGCCTATGGCTACACCTTC. Protein product: CASRPRQGAYGYTF.

This clone was detected only once. V is TRBV6-6 and J is TRBJ2-7, with TRBD1 identical over 8 bases. Trimming removed 2 bases from V and 3 bases from J; junction bases left unmatched: 3. The V gene's germline CDR1 is MNHNY and CDR2 SVGAGI (reference sequence). The CDR3 spans 14 residues. The CDR3 sequence: CASSYQGADYEQYF. The DNA for the CDR3 is TGTGCCAGCAGTTACCAGGGGGCGGACTACGAGCAGTACTTC.

CDR3 in amino acids: CASSPQIKQFF. The DNA of the CDR3 is TGTGCCAGCAGCCCACAGATAAAGCAGTTCTTC. The chain couples TRBV2 to TRBJ2-1; D is undetermined. The CDR3 sequence is 11 residues long. CDR1 and CDR2 from the germline V gene are SNHLY and FYNNEI. V lost 6 bases, J lost 11 bases, and 11 bases lay in between.

The chain couples TRBV7-2 to TRBJ2-3; 8 bases agree with TRBD2. With 3 bases clipped from V and 6 bases from J, the junction kept 11 bases outside the gene matches. CDR1 and CDR2 from the germline V gene are SGHTA and FQGNSA. The CDR3 runs 16 residues. Here the CDR3 reads CASSLPGLGRGDTQYF. DNA for the CDR3: TGTGCCAGCAGCTTGCCGGGACTAGGGCGAGGGGATACGCAGTATTTT.

This clone has more than one count but fewer than ten. The rearrangement joins TRBV30 to TRBJ2-1; D remains ambiguous. Trimming left V 4 bases short and J 3 bases short, with 13 bases between. The germline V gene has CDR1 GTSNPN and CDR2 SVGIG (reference sequence). The CDR3 totals 14 residues. CDR3 coding DNA: TGTGCCTGGACCATCCCCCGGCACTACAATGAGCAGTTCTTC. Amino acids: CAWTIPRHYNEQFF.

The chain is built from TRBV19 and TRBJ1-1; 9 nucleotides agree with TRBD1. The CDR3 totals 16 residues. From germline, CDR1 is LNHDA and CDR2 SQIVND (reference sequence). V trimming: 4 bases; J trimming: 7 bases; junction bases outside the gene matches: 13. This CDR3 reads CASSTRRDRVLSEAFF. The CDR3 coding sequence is TGTGCCAGTAGTACCAGGAGGGACAGGGTCTTGAGTGAAGCTTTCTTT.

The V and J genes are TRBV12-5 and TRBJ2-7; 9 bases fit TRBD1. CDR1 and CDR2 from the germline V gene are LGHNT and FRNRAP. The ends lost 2 bases at V and 5 bases at J; junction bases unmatched: 7. The CDR3 length is 15 residues. For the CDR3, the DNA is TGTGCTAGTGGTTTGCCTCCGGGACAGGGCCACGAGCAGTACTTC. Protein sequence: CASGLPPGQGHEQYF.

The rearrangement joins TRBV2 to TRBJ1-3; the D gene is possibly TRBD1 (5 bases). Germline V gene sequence: CDR1 SNHLY, CDR2 FYNNEI. CDR3 size: 13 residues. V dropped 5 bases and J dropped 4 bases, with 9 bases sitting between them. The CDR3 protein is CASSSWTGNTIYF. Here the CDR3 DNA reads TGTGCCAGCAGTTCCTGGACAGGAAACACCATATATTTT.